The 28 T cell receptor beta chains below all came from one sample that was sequenced in a study of blood T cells in healthy people across ages. Primers used in a second PCR of about 7 to 12 cycles were a sample-barcoded 5' primer and a J-beta primer mix. Each CDR3 protein gets one entry after TCRdb re-called the 5' RACE reads with MiXCR. The repertoire holds roughly 800,000 distinct CDR3 sequences, with around 25% as singletons. The sample was also reused in another study, on T cells of mothers and their children.

Source material: blood. The receptors here all came from a boy aged 5 to 17 in good health.

This clonotype has more than one count but fewer than ten. The V gene is TRBV20-1, the J gene TRBJ1-4, with TRBD1 as a possible D gene (6 bases). The V and J ends lost 3 bases and 7 bases respectively, with 12 bases between them. The CDR3 totals 13 residues. In germline, CDR1 is DFQATT, CDR2 SNEGSKA (reference sequence). CDR3 bases: TGCAGTGCTAGGGGGGGGGCGCTTGAAAAACTGTTTTTT. It codes for CSARGGALEKLFF.

This clonotype appeared many times. This sequence joins TRBV15 and TRBJ2-5; TRBD2 might be the D (5 bases). Trimming removed 0 bases at V and 1 base at J, with 9 bases between. The CDR3 totals 15 residues. Germline assignment: CDR1 LNHNV and CDR2 YYDKDF (reference sequence). CDR3 in amino acids: CATSRDLGVQETQYF. Here the CDR3 DNA reads TGTGCCACCAGCAGAGATCTGGGAGTCCAAGAGACCCAGTACTTC.

In this sample, this clonotype turned up a few times. This chain uses TRBV28 with TRBJ2-5; 8 bases align to TRBD2. The J call is in doubt because the DNA end fits TRBJ2-1 better. In germline, CDR1 is MDHEN, CDR2 SYDVKM. CDR3 length equals 16 residues. CDR3 sequence (DNA): TGTGCCAGCAGTCCCTTAGCGGGGTACCCTTCGTATGAGCAGTTCTTC. Encoded protein: CASSPLAGYPSYEQFF.

This clonotype was counted between two and nine times. J is TRBJ2-2 and V is TRBV4-1, with a tentative D call TRBD2 (5 bases). This CDR3 is 16 amino acids long. V lost 2 bases, J lost 3 bases, and 13 bases lay in between. Per the germline V gene, CDR1 is MGHRA and CDR2 is YSYEKL. The CDR3 DNA reads TGCGCCAGCAGCCAACCTTCTAAGAGGGACACCGGGGAGCTGTTTTTT. This codes for CASSQPSKRDTGELFF.

This clonotype was found a few times. V usage is TRBV29-1 and J usage is TRBJ2-7; the D is unclear. The CDR3 is 12 residues long. Germline V gene lookup returns CDR1 SQVTM and CDR2 ANQGSEA. The germline V and J ends were trimmed by 4 bases and 3 bases, with 10 bases remaining between them. The CDR3 is CSVALVSYEQYF. In nucleotides, the CDR3 is TGCAGCGTTGCCTTAGTAAGCTACGAGCAGTACTTC.

This clonotype was counted between two and nine times. Since a much larger clone is just one base distant, this may be a read error. The chain couples TRBV12-3 or TRBV12-4 to TRBJ2-7; TRBD1 matches 9 bases. The CDR3 is made up of 15 amino acids. V lost 5 bases and J lost 5; bases outside the gene matches: 10. The CDR3 region has the DNA TGTGCCAGCAGTCTTACAATCGGACAGGGGAACGAGCAGTACTTC. It is translated as CASSLTIGQGNEQYF.

The rearrangement links TRBV5-6 to TRBJ1-2, with D tentatively TRBD1 (6 bases). V shed 6 bases and J shed 8 bases, with 17 bases lying between them. From germline, CDR1 is SGHDT and CDR2 YYEEEE. CDR3 length equals 13 residues. The CDR3 spells CASTVSGVVGYTF. In DNA form, the CDR3 reads TGTGCCAGCACCGTTTCAGGGGTAGTAGGCTACACCTTC.

The J gene is TRBJ2-1, the V gene TRBV20-1; 9 positions match TRBD2. The V and J ends lost 6 bases and 8 bases, in that order; junction bases with no gene match: 11. This CDR3 has 14 amino acids. Germline V CDR1 and CDR2: DFQATT, SNEGSKA (reference sequence). CDR3 nucleotides: TGCAGTGCGCGCCAGCGGGAGGATATGGATGAGCAGTTCTTC. It is translated as CSARQREDMDEQFF.

V usage is TRBV12-3 or TRBV12-4 and J usage is TRBJ2-5; 11 bases are a match to TRBD1. V dropped 6 bases and J dropped 11; count of bases not matched to a gene: 17. This CDR3 has 16 residues. This CDR3 is CASRRARDRGLGEQYF. DNA for the CDR3: TGTGCCAGCAGGCGTGCGCGGGACAGGGGGTTAGGGGAGCAGTACTTC.

This rearrangement joins TRBV15 to TRBJ2-2; D might be TRBD2 (6 bases). The V end was cut by 7 bases, the J end by 8 bases, with 23 bases between. Looked up from germline, CDR1 is LNHNV and CDR2 is YYDKDF (reference sequence). The CDR3 extends over 16 amino acids. This chain's CDR3 is CATTRGRGGVWGELFF. For the CDR3, the DNA is TGTGCCACCACCCGCGGTCGAGGCGGGGTGTGGGGGGAGCTGTTTTTT.

V is TRBV27 and J is TRBJ1-1, with D maybe TRBD1 (5 bases). CDR1 is MNHEY, CDR2 SMNVEV, per germline (reference sequence). The CDR3 extends over 12 amino acids. Between the trimmed V and J ends, which lost 2 bases and 8 bases, there was a span of 9 bases. The CDR3 bases are TGTGCCAGCAGTTTACGGGGGAGGGAAGCTTTCTTT. Protein sequence: CASSLRGREAFF.

At least ten counts were recorded for this clonotype. The chain joins TRBV18 to TRBJ1-6; perhaps TRBD1 as D (6 bases). V gave up 0 bases and J gave up 0 bases, with 6 bases separating them. The CDR3 is 16 amino acids. CDR1 KGHSH and CDR2 LQKENI come from the germline V gene. The CDR3 sequence is CASSPPGASYNSPLHF. The CDR3 DNA is TGTGCCAGCTCACCACCGGGGGCCTCCTATAATTCACCCCTCCACTTT.

On this clonotype itself: One end of the junction is discordant with germline, which a read error may explain. This rearrangement joins TRBV28 to TRBJ2-5; 10 bases fit TRBD1. This CDR3 contains 16 residues. Per germline, CDR1 MDHEN and CDR2 SYDVKM. CDR3 sequence (DNA): TGTGCCAACAGTCTTAGGGACAGGGGATTAGAAGAGACCCAGTACTTC. Translation gives CANSLRDRGLEETQYF.

This chain uses TRBV6-2 or TRBV6-3 with TRBJ2-4, with D perhaps matching TRBD2 (6 bases). V was shortened by 2 bases and J by 6 bases, with 14 bases between the two germline ends. Germline V gives CDR1 MNHEY, CDR2 SVGEGT. This CDR3 is built from 15 residues. The CDR3 protein is CASSYGVGGINIQYF. CDR3 sequence (DNA): TGTGCCAGCAGTTACGGGGTCGGGGGAATAAACATTCAGTACTTC.

This clonotype was recorded a few times. V and J are TRBV7-2 and TRBJ1-4; possibly TRBD1 for D (5 bases). The CDR3 is 14 residues long. From germline, CDR1 is SGHTA and CDR2 FQGNSA. Trimming removed 3 bases at V and 8 bases at J, with 13 bases between. The CDR3 here is CASSLGPEGEKLFF. The CDR3 DNA reads TGTGCCAGCAGCTTGGGCCCGGAGGGGGAAAAACTGTTTTTT. Full variable domain (outside the CDR3, taken from reference TRBV7-2 and TRBJ1-4): GAGVSQSPSNKVTEKGKDVELRCDPISGHTALYWYRQSLGQGLEFLIYFQGNSAPDKSGLPSDRFSAERTGGSVSTLTIQRTQQEDSAVYLCASSLGPEGEKLFFGSGTQLSVL.

The chain employs TRBV29-1 and TRBJ2-1; perhaps TRBD2 as D (6 bases). Trimming took 7 bases from V and 6 from J, leaving 19 bases between them. The V gene's germline CDR1 is SQVTM and CDR2 ANQGSEA. The length of the CDR3 is 14 residues. The CDR3 DNA follows: TGCAGCGCCAACGGGGGTACGCGTCGCAATGAGCAGTTCTTC. Encoded protein: CSANGGTRRNEQFF.

The CDR3 DNA follows: TGCAGTGCTAGAGAAGGCAGAACCTATGGCTACACCTTC. Protein sequence: CSAREGRTYGYTF. The chain links TRBV20-1 to TRBJ1-2; no reliable D call. Germline lookup yields CDR1 DFQATT and CDR2 SNEGSKA (reference sequence). Trimming removed 0 bases from V and 4 bases from J, with 9 bases in between. This CDR3 has 13 residues.

This clonotype was observed a handful of times. The chain is built from TRBV3-1 and TRBJ2-1; D tentatively fits TRBD1 or TRBD2 (5 bases each). Germline assignment: CDR1 LGHDT and CDR2 YNNKEL (reference sequence). Trimming removed 0 bases at V and 8 bases at J, with 20 bases between. This CDR3 has 17 residues. CDR3 sequence reads: CASSQDLFFGAEDEQFF. The CDR3 DNA follows: TGTGCCAGCAGCCAAGATTTGTTTTTCGGGGCAGAGGATGAGCAGTTCTTC.

This clonotype was picked up a small number of times. The CDR3 nucleotides read TGTGCCAGCAGCGTAGGGACTGAAGCGTACGAGCAGTACTTC. Residues: CASSVGTEAYEQYF. The genes are TRBV9 and TRBJ2-7; tentative D call: TRBD2 (5 bases). Between the trimmed V and J ends, which lost 0 bases and 4 bases, there was a span of 11 bases. The CDR3 sequence is 14 residues long. Germline V gene data show CDR1 as SGDLS and CDR2 as YYNGEE.

This sequence joins TRBV28 and TRBJ2-3, with 9 bases matching TRBD1. Germline CDR1 is MDHEN and CDR2 is SYDVKM. The CDR3 has 15 amino acids. The V gene end was trimmed by 6 bases and the J gene end by 4 bases; junction bases not matched to a gene: 8. The CDR3 here is CASSPLTGGADTQYF. As DNA, the CDR3 is TGTGCCAGCAGCCCTCTAACAGGGGGCGCAGATACGCAGTATTTT.

This clonotype was seen a handful of times. The chain joins TRBV6-2 or TRBV6-3 to TRBJ2-7; D perhaps matches TRBD2 (6 bases). The CDR3 spans 16 residues. V lost 6 bases, J lost 3 bases, and 21 bases lay in between. Germline V gene sequence: CDR1 MNHEY, CDR2 SVGEGT. CDR3 protein: CASSSPFVGGIYEQYF. The CDR3 nucleotides read TGTGCCAGCAGCTCTCCCTTTGTGGGGGGTATCTACGAGCAGTACTTC.

This clonotype was counted only a few times. The chain joins TRBV4-3 to TRBJ2-3; 12 bases align to TRBD2. The CDR3 consists of 18 residues. The germline V gene has CDR1 LGHNA and CDR2 YSLEER. J was trimmed by 3 bases and V by 0 bases; bases with no gene match: 7. The CDR3 is CASSQDLAGGPCTDTQYF. The CDR3 region has the DNA TGCGCCAGCAGCCAAGATCTAGCGGGGGGGCCCTGTACAGATACGCAGTATTTT.

The table lists this clonotype with a few counts. V usage is TRBV20-1 and J usage is TRBJ2-1; D is ambiguous. The CDR3 sequence is 13 residues long. From germline, CDR1 is DFQATT and CDR2 SNEGSKA (reference sequence). Trimming removed 6 bases at V and 9 bases at J, with 18 bases between. The CDR3 reads CSARRAVIGEQFF. The CDR3 coding sequence is TGCAGTGCGAGGAGAGCAGTTATTGGTGAGCAGTTCTTC.

This clonotype was counted ten times or more. The chain has TRBV9 and TRBJ1-1; no reliable D call. Per the germline V gene, CDR1 is SGDLS and CDR2 is YYNGEE. This CDR3 has 12 residues. V was pared by 4 bases and J by 6 bases, with 10 bases between. The CDR3 nucleotides read TGTGCCAGCAGCCCTGGTAGGGCTGAAGCTTTCTTT. It translates to CASSPGRAEAFF. Looking up the rest from reference TRBV9 and TRBJ1-1 gives the full variable domain: DSGVTQTPKHLITATGQRVTLRCSPRSGDLSVYWYQQSLDQGLQFLIQYYNGEERAKGNILERFSAQQFPDLHSELNLSSLELGDSALYFCASSPGRAEAFFGQGTRLTVV.

This sequence joins TRBV4-3 and TRBJ2-1; D is unclear. Germline values: CDR1 LGHNA, CDR2 YSLEER. V was shortened by 4 bases and J by 3 bases, with 10 bases between the two germline ends. The CDR3 consists of 14 residues. CDR3 coding DNA: TGCGCCAGCAGCCTCGCCCTTTTCTACAATGAGCAGTTCTTC. Residues: CASSLALFYNEQFF.

The chain combines TRBV7-9 with TRBJ2-4; no clear D. Germline V gives CDR1 SEHNR, CDR2 FQNEAQ (reference sequence). The length of the CDR3 is 15 residues. Trimming took off 1 base at V and 4 bases at J, with 11 bases between the two ends. CDR3 region: CASSLDTYEKNIQYF. DNA of the CDR3: TGTGCCAGCAGCTTAGATACCTATGAGAAAAACATTCAGTACTTC.

This clonotype has a handful of counts. The chain recombines TRBV12-3 or TRBV12-4 with TRBJ2-2, with D tentatively TRBD1 or TRBD2 (5 bases each). V was clipped by 1 base and J by 4 bases, with 7 bases between them. There are 14 residues in the CDR3. In nucleotides, the CDR3 is TGTGCCAGCAGTTTAGGGGGACGCACCGGGGAGCTGTTTTTT. Translation: CASSLGGRTGELFF.

V usage is TRBV7-9 and J usage is TRBJ1-2; D may be TRBD1 (6 bases). The germline V and J ends were trimmed by 5 bases and 0 bases, with 10 bases remaining between them. This CDR3 region has 14 residues. Germline V gene lookup returns CDR1 SEHNR and CDR2 FQNEAQ (reference sequence). As DNA, the CDR3 is TGTGCCAGCAGCCCGGACAGAGCTAACTATGGCTACACCTTC. It encodes CASSPDRANYGYTF.